This TCR beta chain was captured in a study of T-cell reconstitution after alpha-beta-depleted transplantation in children. This clonotype was seen more than once but under ten times. What it recognizes is unknown. Unique molecular identifiers were incorporated when the TCRbeta library was constructed. TCRdb analysed the PCR reads with MiXCR anew, one entry per CDR3 protein. The sample consists of 120,000 to 150,000 distinct CDR3 sequences, about 9% of them appearing once. Germline lookup yields CDR1 ENHRY and CDR2 SYGVKD. The V and J ends lost 0 bases and 16 bases respectively, with 16 bases between them. The CDR3 consists of 13 residues. Study-level results: There were some patients whose high TCRbeta diversity at day 60 came from surviving recipient T cells and thymic progenitors.

This rearrangement joins TRBV10-3 to TRBJ2-1, with D perhaps TRBD2 (5 bases). The sample here was PBMCs, mostly from graft donor cells, taken 180 days after TCRalphabeta/CD19-depleted stem cell transplant. The source is a female patient aged 2-9 years who had a stem cell transplant for congenital amegakaryocytic thrombocytopenia, so the T cells may come from the graft donor. As DNA, the CDR3 is TGTGCCATCAGTGAGTCGGCGGACTCCCTCGGCTTCTTC. As protein: CAISESADSLGFF.